Following are 29 T cell receptor beta chains from one sample sequenced in a study of cytomegalovirus exposure and HLA in healthy donors. Use of 60 Vbeta and 13 Jbeta primers characterized the PCR. The method was immunoSEQ multiplex PCR; TCRdb's version includes in-frame clones alone and lacks a portion of them. The data show more than 70,000 clones, 70% to 85% seen once. Sequences were obtained from PBMCs. The receptors shown here come from a man aged 50-60 years in good health and CMV-seropositive.

This clone was counted once. This chain links TRBV11-2 with TRBJ2-5, with 11 bases aligning to TRBD2. The J segment lost 5 bases and the V segment lost 5 bases, leaving 4 bases of the junction unmatched. The CDR3 consists of 14 residues. Germline loops: CDR1 SGHAT, CDR2 FQNNGV. The CDR3 region is CASSKLAGVETQYF. CDR3 coding DNA: TGTGCCAGCAGCAAACTAGCGGGAGTTGAGACCCAGTACTTC.

The V gene is TRBV7-9, the J gene TRBJ1-1, with D hard to call. Per germline, CDR1 SEHNR and CDR2 FQNEAQ (reference sequence). Trimming shortened V by 10 bases and J by 3 bases, and 15 bases separated the two germline ends. CDR3 length equals 13 residues. The CDR3 bases are TGTGCCACCGCTTGGCAGTATTACACTGAAGCTTTCTTT. Protein sequence: CATAWQYYTEAFF.

Comment on this clone: Its ends do not fully match the called genes, so a read error is possible. The chain couples TRBV25-1 to TRBJ2-7; 8 bases agree with TRBD2. Germline V gene data show CDR1 as MGHDK and CDR2 as SYGVNS. The CDR3 covers 18 residues. The CDR3 sequence: CASSEIGAGVSKGYERYF. DNA of the CDR3: TGTGCCAGCAGTGAAATTGGAGCGGGAGTCTCGAAAGGCTACGAGCGGTACTTC.

Remarks on this clone: Other nucleotide sequences from this sample produce the same CDR3. This rearrangement joins TRBV7-8 to TRBJ1-1, with 7 bases that match TRBD1. V dropped 1 base and J dropped 3; count of bases not matched to a gene: 11. This CDR3 comprises 17 residues. Looked up from germline, CDR1 is SGHVS and CDR2 is FQNEAQ. The CDR3 sequence: CASSLVFRPGGDTEAFF. The CDR3 DNA is TGTGCCAGCAGCTTAGTCTTTCGCCCAGGGGGAGACACTGAAGCTTTCTTT.

This sequence joins TRBV7-3 and TRBJ2-2; 10 bases are shared with TRBD2. The V gene end was trimmed by 3 bases and the J gene end by 4 bases; junction bases not matched to a gene: 11. The CDR3 has 18 residues. Germline V lookup: CDR1 SGHTA, CDR2 FQGTGA. CDR3 DNA: TGTGCCAGCAGCTTGGATGTGGCTAGCGGGAGTCGCACCGGGGAGCTGTTTTTT. Its protein product is CASSLDVASGSRTGELFF.

V and J are TRBV7-3 and TRBJ2-3, with 9 bases lining up with TRBD1. In germline, CDR1 is SGHTA, CDR2 FQGTGA. Germline trimming cut 2 bases from V and 5 bases from J; bases unmatched to any gene: 5. There are 15 residues in the CDR3. In DNA form, the CDR3 reads TGTGCCAGCAGCTTATTGGGACAGGGTTTAGATACGCAGTATTTT. It yields the protein CASSLLGQGLDTQYF.

This clone appeared once. The chain couples TRBV6-1 to TRBJ1-1; 11 bases match TRBD1. The J segment lost 11 bases and the V segment lost 1 base, leaving 6 bases of the junction unmatched. Germline CDR1 is MNHNS and CDR2 is SASEGT. The CDR3 has 14 residues. As DNA, the CDR3 is TGTGCCAGCAGTGAAGGGGACAGGGGGGAGTCGGCTTTCTTT. Translated, it gives CASSEGDRGESAFF.

V is TRBV19 and J is TRBJ2-5; 8 bases agree with TRBD2. The CDR3 runs to 15 residues. V lost 5 bases, J lost 5 bases, and 10 bases stayed unmatched. Germline CDR1 is LNHDA and CDR2 is SQIVND (reference sequence). CDR3 region: CASSSPGLEVETQYF. The CDR3 bases are TGTGCCAGTAGTTCCCCGGGACTAGAAGTGGAGACCCAGTACTTC.

For the CDR3, the DNA is TGTGCCACCAGCTTGTCCGCGGGGACAGATACGCAGTATTTT. It codes for CATSLSAGTDTQYF. V usage is TRBV15 and J usage is TRBJ2-3; D possibly corresponds to TRBD2 (6 bases). V was pared by 5 bases and J by 3 bases, with 12 bases between. Germline V CDR1 and CDR2: LNHNV, YYDKDF (reference sequence). CDR3 length equals 14 residues.

This clone occurred a few times. This chain uses TRBV7-6 with TRBJ2-1; 15 positions agree with TRBD2. The CDR3 length is 19 residues. V lost 3 bases to trimming and J lost 3 bases; unmatched junction nucleotides: 9. The germline CDR1 and CDR2 sequences are SGHVS and FNYEAQ. The CDR3 spells CASSFDPPGLAGGYNEQFF. As DNA, the CDR3 is TGTGCCAGCAGCTTTGACCCCCCGGGACTAGCGGGAGGCTACAATGAGCAGTTCTTC. Full variable domain (remainder filled in from reference TRBV7-6 and TRBJ2-1): GAGVSQSPRYKVTKRGQDVALRCDPISGHVSLYWYRQALGQGPEFLTYFNYEAQQDKSGLPNDRFSAERPEGSISTLTIQRTEQRDSAMYRCASSFDPPGLAGGYNEQFFGPGTRLTVL.

The chain carries TRBV7-8 and TRBJ1-1; TRBD1 aligns across 7 bases. The germline V gene encodes CDR1 SGHVS and CDR2 FQNEAQ. The CDR3 covers 13 residues. The V segment lost 5 bases and the J segment 4 bases; nucleotides outside the gene matches: 4. The CDR3 protein is CASSPWDSTEAFF. The CDR3, as DNA: TGTGCCAGCAGCCCATGGGACAGCACTGAAGCTTTCTTT. Full variable domain (missing parts from reference TRBV7-8 and TRBJ1-1): GAGVSQSPRYKVAKRGQDVALRCDPISGHVSLFWYQQALGQGPEFLTYFQNEAQLDKSGLPSDRFFAERPEGSVSTLKIQRTQQEDSAVYLCASSPWDSTEAFFGQGTRLTVV.

V gene TRBV7-2 combines with J gene TRBJ2-7; 11 bases are shared with TRBD1. J lost 7 bases, V lost 7 bases, and 15 bases had no gene match. The CDR3 runs 16 residues. CDR1 SGHTA and CDR2 FQGNSA come from the germline V gene. This CDR3 is CASKLILGQGAGEQYF. DNA for the CDR3: TGTGCCAGCAAGTTAATATTAGGACAGGGGGCTGGAGAGCAGTACTTC.

V is TRBV30 and J is TRBJ2-3; 10 nucleotides align to TRBD2. The V segment lost 3 bases and the J segment 4 bases; nucleotides outside the gene matches: 7. Per germline, CDR1 GTSNPN and CDR2 SVGIG (reference sequence). The CDR3 runs to 15 residues. CDR3 coding DNA: TGTGCCTGGAGACTAGCGGGAAGGGTGGCAGATACGCAGTATTTT. It yields the protein CAWRLAGRVADTQYF.

As regards this clone: One junction end does not reproduce the germline sequence, and a read error may be involved. The rearrangement uses TRBV7-9 and TRBJ2-7; no clear D. The V gene's germline CDR1 is SEHNR and CDR2 FQNEAQ (reference sequence). The CDR3 covers 15 residues. CDR3 coding DNA: TGTTCCAGCAGCCCTAAATCACCGACTCCCTACGAGCAGTACTTC. This sequence encodes CSSSPKSPTPYEQYF.

V is TRBV20-1 and J is TRBJ2-5, with TRBD2 as a possible D gene (7 bases). The CDR3 runs 11 residues. The germline CDR1 and CDR2 sequences are DFQATT and SNEGSKA (reference sequence). Trimming shortened V by 7 bases and J by 7 bases, and 13 bases separated the two germline ends. In nucleotides, the CDR3 is TGCAGTGTTGGCGGGGGCGGGACCCAGTACTTC. Its translation is CSVGGGGTQYF.

The chain carries TRBV18 and TRBJ1-2, with 8 bases fitting TRBD1. The CDR3 sequence is 13 residues long. The V gene's germline CDR1 is KGHSH and CDR2 LQKENI. The trim removed 3 bases at V and 6 bases at J, leaving 3 bases unmatched. The CDR3 DNA sequence: TGTGCCAGCTCACCGGGACAGGACGATGGCTACACCTTC. It specifies CASSPGQDDGYTF.

The rearrangement links TRBV9 to TRBJ2-3; D might be TRBD1 (6 bases). Germline CDR1 reads SGDLS; CDR2 reads YYNGEE. This CDR3 has 16 amino acids. The germline V and J ends were trimmed by 0 bases and 4 bases, with 15 bases remaining between them. In DNA form, the CDR3 reads TGTGCCAGCAGCGTAGGGAATGGGGGCCGCGCAGATACGCAGTATTTT. The encoded protein is CASSVGNGGRADTQYF.

The sample holds a few counts of this clone. The rearrangement uses TRBV27 and TRBJ1-2; D remains ambiguous. Trimming cost V 8 bases and J 0 bases, with 16 bases left between them. CDR1 and CDR2 from the germline V gene are MNHEY and SMNVEV (reference sequence). The CDR3 covers 15 residues. Written as DNA, the CDR3 is TGTGCCAGCGGGAGTAGGTGGGAAGCTAACTATGGCTACACCTTC. Translated: CASGSRWEANYGYTF.

In its sample, this clone was seen once. The chain recombines TRBV25-1 with TRBJ1-2; TRBD1 agrees at 8 bases. Germline V gene sequence: CDR1 MGHDK, CDR2 SYGVNS. This CDR3 spans 13 amino acids. The J segment lost 5 bases and the V segment lost 6 bases, leaving 5 bases of the junction unmatched. CDR3 residues: CASSEDRGYGYTF. CDR3 nucleotides: TGTGCCAGCAGCGAAGACAGGGGATATGGCTACACCTTC.

The CDR3 sequence is CASQTSRERMDTQYF. CDR3 DNA: TGTGCCAGCCAAACCTCGCGGGAGAGGATGGATACGCAGTATTTT. The chain has TRBV7-2 and TRBJ2-3, with 7 bases lining up with TRBD2. The CDR3 runs to 15 residues. J gave up 6 bases and V 8 bases, and 14 bases lay outside the gene matches. From germline, CDR1 is SGHTA and CDR2 FQGNSA.

The chain couples TRBV11-2 to TRBJ2-4; possibly TRBD1 for D (6 bases). The CDR3 runs to 15 residues. Trimming removed 0 bases from V and 8 bases from J, with 14 bases in between. Germline CDR1 and CDR2: SGHAT and FQNNGV. Here the CDR3 DNA reads TGTGCCAGCAGCTTAGACGGAGGTACAGGGTACATTCAGTACTTC. It yields the protein CASSLDGGTGYIQYF.

This rearrangement joins TRBV6-1 to TRBJ2-3; TRBD1 matches 9 bases. This CDR3 has 13 amino acids. Germline V CDR1 and CDR2: MNHNS, SASEGT. V lost 3 bases and J lost 9; bases outside the gene matches: 4. The CDR3: CASSDGTGLTQYF. CDR3 DNA: TGTGCCAGCAGTGATGGGACAGGGCTCACGCAGTATTTT.

CDR3 in amino acids: CASGQGAGYEQYF. CDR3 sequence (DNA): TGTGCCAGCGGACAGGGGGCTGGCTACGAGCAGTACTTC. The chain employs TRBV19 and TRBJ2-7; 11 bases line up with TRBD1. V dropped 9 bases and J dropped 3; count of bases not matched to a gene: 4. This CDR3 region has 13 residues. Per germline, CDR1 LNHDA and CDR2 SQIVND (reference sequence).

J is TRBJ1-2 and V is TRBV15; D gene uncertain. The ends were cut back, 0 bases at V and 2 bases at J, with 4 bases in the middle. CDR1 and CDR2 from the germline V gene are LNHNV and YYDKDF (reference sequence). CDR3 size: 13 residues. As DNA, the CDR3 is TGTGCCACCAGCAGAGATCGGAACTATGGCTACACCTTC. Translating it yields CATSRDRNYGYTF.

The chain combines TRBV18 with TRBJ2-7; D gene ambiguous. V was pared by 6 bases and J by 2 bases, with 8 bases between. Germline V gene data show CDR1 as KGHSH and CDR2 as LQKENI. The CDR3 spans 12 residues. This chain's CDR3 is CASSSVAYEQYF. Here the CDR3 DNA reads TGTGCCAGCTCCTCGGTCGCCTACGAGCAGTACTTC.

The chain uses TRBV5-5 and TRBJ2-5; weak D call: TRBD1 (6 bases). Trimming left V 4 bases short and J 2 bases short, with 9 bases between. The CDR3 has 13 amino acids. Germline CDR1 reads SGHKS; CDR2 reads YYEKEE (reference sequence). The CDR3 bases are TGTGCCAGCAGCAGGACAGTTCAAGAGACCCAGTACTTC. Its protein product is CASSRTVQETQYF.

CDR3: CASSWTSVSYNEQFF. The CDR3 DNA reads as TGTGCCAGCAGCTGGACTAGCGTGTCCTACAATGAGCAGTTCTTC. The chain uses TRBV7-2 and TRBJ2-1; the match to TRBD2 covers 9 bases. The CDR3 runs to 15 residues. After removal of 4 bases from V and 1 base from J, the junction contained 2 bases not matched to a gene. From germline, CDR1 is SGHTA and CDR2 FQGNSA.

In its sample, this clone was seen once. The chain recombines TRBV27 with TRBJ1-1; D is perhaps TRBD1 (5 bases). CDR3 length: 15 residues. The V end was cut by 2 bases, the J end by 1 base, with 11 bases between. CDR1 is MNHEY and CDR2 is SMNVEV in the germline V gene (reference sequence). The DNA for the CDR3 is TGTGCCAGCAGTTTACAGGGAAATAGGAACACTGAAGCTTTCTTT. Translating gives CASSLQGNRNTEAFF.

V is TRBV19 and J is TRBJ2-1, with D unresolved. The germline V gene has CDR1 LNHDA and CDR2 SQIVND (reference sequence). The length of the CDR3 is 16 residues. V dropped 7 bases and J dropped 1 base, with 17 bases sitting between them. The CDR3 DNA follows: TGTGCCAGTACCTCTAACTCCCTAAGATCCTACAATGAGCAGTTCTTC. Encoded protein: CASTSNSLRSYNEQFF.